This TCR beta chain was identified during a study of cytomegalovirus exposure and HLA in healthy donors. General study results and limits: That first-cohort TCR clusters tended to co-occur in the 100 to 150 validation repertoires was found in a later analysis.

As concerns this clone: Its matching antigen is unknown.

CDR1 is SGHRS, CDR2 YFSETQ, per germline. Deletions cut 4 bases from V and 12 bases from J, with 20 bases between. This CDR3 spans 14 amino acids. The table came from immunoSEQ multiplex PCR; TCRdb's copy has only in-frame clones and leaves some out. The table shows 160,000 or so clones, with 84% occurring only once. The sequenced material came from PBMCs. The TCR was taken from a man aged 25-45 years in good health and CMV-seropositive. V is TRBV5-1 and J is TRBJ2-1; the D gene is possibly TRBD2 (6 bases). As DNA, the CDR3 is TGCGCCAGCAGCGCGGGACGAACCGCAGCGGGGCAGTTCTTC. Its translation is CASSAGRTAAGQFF.